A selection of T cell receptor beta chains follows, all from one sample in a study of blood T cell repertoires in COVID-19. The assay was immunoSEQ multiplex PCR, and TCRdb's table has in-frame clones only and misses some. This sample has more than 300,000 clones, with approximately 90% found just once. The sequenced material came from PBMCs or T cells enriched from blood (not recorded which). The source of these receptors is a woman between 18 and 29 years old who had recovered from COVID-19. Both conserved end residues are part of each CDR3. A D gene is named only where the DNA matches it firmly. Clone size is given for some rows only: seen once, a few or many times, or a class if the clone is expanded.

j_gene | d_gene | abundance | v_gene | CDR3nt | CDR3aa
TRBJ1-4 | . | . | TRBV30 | TGTGCCTGGAGGTCCTGGAGGGCGGATGAAAAACTGTTTTTT | CAWRSWRADEKLFF
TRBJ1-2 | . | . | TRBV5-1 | TGCGCCAGCAGCTTGGGGACAGCTTCTTATGGCTACACCTTC | CASSLGTASYGYTF
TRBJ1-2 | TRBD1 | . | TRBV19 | TGTGCCAGTAGTATTCAAAAAGGGACAGGGGTCAATGGCTACACCTTC | CASSIQKGTGVNGYTF
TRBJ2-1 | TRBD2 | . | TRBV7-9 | TGTGCCAGCAGCTTAGCGCCTAGCGGGGTTGAGGGCAATGAGCAGTTCTTC | CASSLAPSGVEGNEQFF
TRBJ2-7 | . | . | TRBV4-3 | TGCGCCAGCAGCCAAGTCCCGGGGTCTTCCTACGAGCAGTACTTC | CASSQVPGSSYEQYF
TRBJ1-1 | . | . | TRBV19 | TGTGCCAGTAGTGAGGATCCTGCGGGGACTGAAGCTTTCTTT | CASSEDPAGTEAFF
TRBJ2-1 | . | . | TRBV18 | TGTGCCAGCTCACCACTCGACAGATACAATGAGCAGTTCTTC | CASSPLDRYNEQFF
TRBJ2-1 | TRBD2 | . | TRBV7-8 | TGTGCCAGCAGCCTTTCGTGGGTGAGCGGGGGGGGCTCCTACAATGAGCAGTTCTTC | CASSLSWVSGGGSYNEQFF
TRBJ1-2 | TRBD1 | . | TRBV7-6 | TGTGCCAGCAGCCAGGGGACAGGGTACCCTAGTAACTATGGCTACACCTTC | CASSQGTGYPSNYGYTF
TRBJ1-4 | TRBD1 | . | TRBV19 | TGTGCCAGTAGTATGTCAACAGGGGCCATCAATGAAAAACTGTTTTTT | CASSMSTGAINEKLFF
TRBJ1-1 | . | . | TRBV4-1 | TGCGCCAGCAGGAAAAGCATGAACACTGAAGCTTTCTTT | CASRKSMNTEAFF
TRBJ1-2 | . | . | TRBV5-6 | TGTGCCAGCAGCCCCGAAAACCTACCAGGGGCCTATGGCTACACCTTC | CASSPENLPGAYGYTF
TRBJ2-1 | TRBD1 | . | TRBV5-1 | TGCGCCAGCAGCTTTAAACAGGGGGCATACTCCTACAATGAGCAGTTCTTC | CASSFKQGAYSYNEQFF
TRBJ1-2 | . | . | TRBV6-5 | TGTGCCAGCAGTTACTCCGGGACACACTATGGCTACACCTTC | CASSYSGTHYGYTF
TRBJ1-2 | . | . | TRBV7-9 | TGTGCCAGCAGCCCGGAGACAGGCTCGGGCTACACCTTC | CASSPETGSGYTF
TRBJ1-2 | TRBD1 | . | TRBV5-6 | TGTGCCAGCAGCAAGACAGGGGTCGGCTATGGCTACACCTTC | CASSKTGVGYGYTF
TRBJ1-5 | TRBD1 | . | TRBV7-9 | TGTGCCAGCAGCCCCCTCGGACAGGGGGGAATTCAGCCCCAGCATTTT | CASSPLGQGGIQPQHF
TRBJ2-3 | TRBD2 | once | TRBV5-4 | TGTGCCAGCAGCTTGGTGGCTAGCGGTAGCACAGATACGCAGTATTTT | CASSLVASGSTDTQYF
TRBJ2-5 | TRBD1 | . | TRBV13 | TGTGCCAGCAGCTTCCGGGACAGGGGGGTAGAGACCCAGTACTTC | CASSFRDRGVETQYF
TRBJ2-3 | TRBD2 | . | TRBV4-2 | TGTGCCAGCAGCCAAGGTCTAGCGGGGGGGCCATGGGCAGATACGCAGTATTTT | CASSQGLAGGPWADTQYF
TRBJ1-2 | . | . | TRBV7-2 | TGTGCCAGCAGCTTAGTGCAGGGTTGGGAAGACTATGGCTACACCTTC | CASSLVQGWEDYGYTF
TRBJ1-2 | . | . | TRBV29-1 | TGCAGCGTTGAAGCGGATGGCTACACCTTC | CSVEADGYTF
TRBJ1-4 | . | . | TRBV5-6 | TGTGCCAGCAGCTCCGGGACATTTAATGAAAAACTGTTTTTT | CASSSGTFNEKLFF
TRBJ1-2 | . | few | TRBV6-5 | TGTGCCAGCAGGCCAGCGGGAGCGTACTATGGCTACACCTTC | CASRPAGAYYGYTF
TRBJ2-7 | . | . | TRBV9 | TGTGCCAGCAGCGGAGAAACCTACGAGCAGTACTTC | CASSGETYEQYF
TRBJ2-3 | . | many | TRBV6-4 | TGTGCCAGCAGTGATGGCGGAGGGTCCCCCACAGATACGCAGTATTTT | CASSDGGGSPTDTQYF
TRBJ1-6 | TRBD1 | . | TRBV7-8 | TGTGCCAGCAGCTTAGCGGGACAGGGGAATTCACCCCTCCACTTT | CASSLAGQGNSPLHF
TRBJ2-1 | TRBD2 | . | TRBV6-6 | TGTGCCAGCAGTCCGGGACTAGCGGGGGAGACCTACAATGAGCAGTTCTTC | CASSPGLAGETYNEQFF